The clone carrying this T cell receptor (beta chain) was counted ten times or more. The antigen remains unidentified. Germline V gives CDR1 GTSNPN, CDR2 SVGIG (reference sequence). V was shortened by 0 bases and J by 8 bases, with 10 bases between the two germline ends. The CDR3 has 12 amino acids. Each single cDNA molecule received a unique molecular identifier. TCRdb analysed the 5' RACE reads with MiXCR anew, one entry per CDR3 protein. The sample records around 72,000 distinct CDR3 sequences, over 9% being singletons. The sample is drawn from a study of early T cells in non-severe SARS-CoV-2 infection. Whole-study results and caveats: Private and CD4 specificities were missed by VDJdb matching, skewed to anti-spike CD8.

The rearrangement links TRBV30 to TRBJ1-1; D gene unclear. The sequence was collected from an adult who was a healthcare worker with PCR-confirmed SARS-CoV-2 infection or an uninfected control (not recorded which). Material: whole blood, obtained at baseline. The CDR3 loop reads CAWSVVSAEAFF. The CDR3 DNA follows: TGTGCCTGGAGTGTCGTGTCAGCCGAAGCTTTCTTT. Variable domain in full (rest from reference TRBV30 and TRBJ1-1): SQTIHQWPATLVQPVGSPLSLECTVEGTSNPNLYWYRQAAGRGLQLLFYSVGIGQISSEVPQNLSASRPQDRQFILSSKKLLLSDSGFYLCAWSVVSAEAFFGQGTRLTVV.